Reported below is one TCR beta chain. In Cohort 3, a recovered donor had either two negative PCRs, clearance, or symptom resolution. These data belong to a study of blood T cell repertoires in COVID-19. Profiling relied on immunoSEQ multiplex PCR, and the TCRdb table lists in-frame clones only, not all of them. The repertoire consists of some 400,000 clones, with about nine tenths occurring once and the leading ten covering 1.7%. The CDR3 consists of 12 residues. Trimming stripped 4 bases from V and 7 bases from J, with 8 bases between. Sample: PBMCs or T cells enriched from blood (not recorded which). The chain is built from TRBV12-3 or TRBV12-4 and TRBJ2-1; unclear D gene. The clonotype originates from a woman aged 25 to 39 who had recovered from COVID-19. The CDR3 DNA follows: TGTGCCAGCAGTTCGCAGGATAATGAGCAGTTCTTC. It codes for CASSSQDNEQFF.